This passage covers 5 T cell receptor beta chains from one sample sequenced in a study of siplizumab effects on memory and regulatory T cells. Libraries were prepared by immunoSEQ multiplex PCR; TCRdb keeps only in-frame clonotypes and omits some of them. The data hold around 72,000 clones, with about 90% observed a single time. Sequencing input: CD8+ T cells sorted from blood. The receptors come from a human donor in good health.

The chain couples TRBV30 to TRBJ2-7; D may match TRBD1 or TRBD2 (6 bases each). V lost 4 bases and J lost 6, with 19 bases in between. The V gene's germline CDR1 is GTSNPN and CDR2 SVGIG (reference sequence). The CDR3 contains 14 residues. The CDR3 coding sequence is TGTGCCTGGACCGGAAACGGGGGCAAGGTCGAGCAGTACTTC. Translation: CAWTGNGGKVEQYF.

This clone was detected only once. The gene calls are TRBV12-5 and TRBJ2-5; D remains unclear. The V and J ends lost 0 bases and 5 bases respectively, with 7 bases between them. The CDR3 is 13 residues long. Germline CDR1 and CDR2: LGHNT and FRNRAP. In DNA, the CDR3 is TGTGCTAGTGGTTTGGTCTCAGCGGAGACCCAGTACTTC. It is translated as CASGLVSAETQYF. Looking up the rest from reference TRBV12-5 and TRBJ2-5 gives the full variable domain: DARVTQTPRHKVTEMGQEVTMRCQPILGHNTVFWYRQTMMQGLELLAYFRNRAPLDDSGMPKDRFSAEMPDATLATLKIQPSEPRDSAVYFCASGLVSAETQYFGPGTRLLVL.

This chain connects TRBV5-1 to TRBJ2-7; 7 bases are shared with TRBD2. V lost 3 bases, J lost 6 bases, and 9 bases stayed unmatched. Germline V lookup: CDR1 SGHRS, CDR2 YFSETQ. The CDR3 runs 14 residues. The chain's CDR3 is CASSSGRSGTEQYF. The CDR3 DNA reads as TGCGCCAGCAGCTCGGGGAGGAGCGGGACCGAGCAGTACTTC.

The chain is built from TRBV6-6 and TRBJ2-7; perhaps TRBD2 as D (7 bases). This CDR3 has 15 amino acids. Looked up from germline, CDR1 is MNHNY and CDR2 is SVGAGI (reference sequence). Trimming pared 2 bases from V and 7 bases from J, leaving 18 bases between. The CDR3 DNA sequence: TGTGCCAGCAGTTACGTGGGGGGGCCCACTTTGGAGCAGTACTTC. It specifies CASSYVGGPTLEQYF.

The chain employs TRBV4-1 and TRBJ2-1, with 10 bases identical to TRBD2. Per germline, CDR1 MGHRA and CDR2 YSYEKL. With 4 bases clipped from V and 0 bases from J, the junction kept 6 bases outside the gene matches. The CDR3 contains 17 residues. The CDR3 DNA follows: TGCGCCAGCAGCCGAGGGACTAGCGTTAGCTCCTACAATGAGCAGTTCTTC. Its translation is CASSRGTSVSSYNEQFF.